This T cell receptor (beta chain) was identified in a study of blood T cell repertoires in COVID-19. CDR1 is LNHDA and CDR2 is SQIVND in the germline V gene (reference sequence). The V and J ends lost 5 bases and 0 bases, in that order; junction bases with no gene match: 9. The CDR3 extends over 18 amino acids. Measured with immunoSEQ multiplex PCR; TCRdb has only the in-frame clones, and not every one. The sample records some 54,000 clones, around 90% being singletons. This sequence originates from a man in his sixties with acute or convalescent COVID-19. The chain is built from TRBV19 and TRBJ2-2; TRBD2 aligns across 10 bases. Sequencing was done on a sample of peripheral blood. The CDR3 region has the DNA TGTGCCAGTAGTCCCCTAGTCCTAGCGGGAGCGAACACCGGGGAGCTGTTTTTT. Translated, it gives CASSPLVLAGANTGELFF.